This T cell receptor (beta chain) was identified in a study of chemoradiotherapy in HPV16-positive cancers (dated by TCRdb to between 2021 and 2022). In the study overall: Functional T-cell assays on cells from two HPV16-positive patients defined candidate HPV-specific T-cell clones and common TCR motifs. The study set out to ask whether T-cell immunity against the HPV oncoproteins E6 and E7 changes over the course of chemoradiotherapy and whether that immunity affects survival. Next, the candidate HPV-specific TCRs and motifs were followed in TCR repertoires from around 93 patients with HPV-related cancers.

Via the germline V gene, CDR1 is SGDLS and CDR2 YYNGEE. The CDR3 covers 14 residues, taking in both the cysteine and the phenylalanine. Only CDR3 DNA is held: 42 bases, read in frame from base 1. Trimming accounts for 4 bases at V and 8 bases at J, while the number of junction bases matched to no gene is 10. Because repertoires were sampled repeatedly during chemoradiotherapy, clonal expansion in the tumor microenvironment could be followed. The library was obtained by the immunoSEQ multiplex PCR assay. This immuneACCESS table, as held by TCRdb, lists in-frame sequences with V and J called but not all clones. Of the missing ones, under half trace to an unresolved V gene in checked studies; the others have no known cause. Here the sample has roughly 10,000 clones; approximately 69% occur a single time. Clones ranked in the top ten supply around a third of the sample. What the research found in general, with its limitations: Improved recurrence-free survival in HPV16-positive patients was associated with expansion of HPV-responsive T cells during chemoradiotherapy. Only a couple of HPV16-positive patients were used to derive the functional definition of HPV-specific T cells, and the survival association was reported for HPV16-positive patients. Expansion of candidate HPV-specific clones and E7-related TCR motifs was observed in the tumor microenvironment during treatment, whereas no such expansion was observed for non-HPV-specific T cells.

A remark on this clone: Its recognized antigen is unknown. Base qualities are not at hand, and no much larger clone is one base apart.

The TCR sequence derives from a human donor with HPV-associated anogenital cancer. The sample was collected from a patient who underwent chemoradiotherapy. This chain joins TRBV9 to TRBJ1-2, with 8 junctional bases fitting TRBD1. The sequenced DNA: TGTGCCAGCAGCCCTCGGACAGGGCAGGCAGGCTACACCTTC. Translated, this gives CASSPRTGQAGYTF.